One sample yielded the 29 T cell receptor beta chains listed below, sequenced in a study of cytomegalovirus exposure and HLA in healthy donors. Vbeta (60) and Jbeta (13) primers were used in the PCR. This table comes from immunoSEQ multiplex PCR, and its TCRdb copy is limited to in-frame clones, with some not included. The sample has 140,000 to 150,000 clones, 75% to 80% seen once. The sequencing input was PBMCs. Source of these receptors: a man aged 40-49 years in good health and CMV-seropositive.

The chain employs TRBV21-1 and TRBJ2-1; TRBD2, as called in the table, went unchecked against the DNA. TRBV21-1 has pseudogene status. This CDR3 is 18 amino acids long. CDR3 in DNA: TGTGCCAGCAGCCCGGGACTAGCGGGTGCCCGCTCCTACAATGAGCAGTTCTTC. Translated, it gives CASSPGLAGARSYNEQFF.

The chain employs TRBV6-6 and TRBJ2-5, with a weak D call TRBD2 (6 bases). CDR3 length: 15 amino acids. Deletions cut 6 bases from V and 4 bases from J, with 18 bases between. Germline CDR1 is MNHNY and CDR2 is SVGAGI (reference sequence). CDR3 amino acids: CASSTPGRERETQYF. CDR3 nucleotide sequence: TGTGCCAGCAGCACACCAGGTCGGGAGCGAGAGACCCAGTACTTC.

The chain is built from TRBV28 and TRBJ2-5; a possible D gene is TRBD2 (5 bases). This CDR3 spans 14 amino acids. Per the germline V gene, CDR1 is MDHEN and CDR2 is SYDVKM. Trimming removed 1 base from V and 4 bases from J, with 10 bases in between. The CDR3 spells CASSLLSGTETQYF. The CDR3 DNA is TGTGCCAGCAGTTTATTATCGGGAACAGAGACCCAGTACTTC.

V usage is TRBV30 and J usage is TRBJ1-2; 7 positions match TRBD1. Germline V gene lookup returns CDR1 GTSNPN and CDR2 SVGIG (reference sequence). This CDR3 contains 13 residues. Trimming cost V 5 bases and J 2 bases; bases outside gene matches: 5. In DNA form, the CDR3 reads TGTGCCTGGGGAAACAGGGGAAACTATGGCTACACCTTC. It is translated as CAWGNRGNYGYTF.

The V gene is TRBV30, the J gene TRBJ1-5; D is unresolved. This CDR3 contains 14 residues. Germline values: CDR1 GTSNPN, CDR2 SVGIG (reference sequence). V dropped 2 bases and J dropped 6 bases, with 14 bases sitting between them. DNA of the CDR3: TGTGCCTGGAGTAAGAGCGTAGAAGGTCAGCCCCAGCATTTT. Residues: CAWSKSVEGQPQHF.

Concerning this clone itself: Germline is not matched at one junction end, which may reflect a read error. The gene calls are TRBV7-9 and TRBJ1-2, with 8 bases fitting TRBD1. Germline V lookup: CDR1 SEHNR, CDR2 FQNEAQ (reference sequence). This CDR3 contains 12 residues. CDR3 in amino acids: CSSSSGGSGYTF. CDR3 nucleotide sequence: TGTTCCAGCAGCTCAGGGGGCAGTGGCTACACCTTC.

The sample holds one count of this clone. Here the CDR3 reads CAISELDMSTNEKLFF. The DNA for the CDR3 is TGTGCCATCAGTGAGTTGGACATGTCAACTAATGAAAAACTGTTTTTT. The gene calls are TRBV10-3 and TRBJ1-4; perhaps TRBD1 as D (5 bases). V lost 1 base, J lost 0 bases, and 9 bases lay in between. Germline loops: CDR1 ENHRY, CDR2 SYGVKD. The CDR3 spans 16 residues.

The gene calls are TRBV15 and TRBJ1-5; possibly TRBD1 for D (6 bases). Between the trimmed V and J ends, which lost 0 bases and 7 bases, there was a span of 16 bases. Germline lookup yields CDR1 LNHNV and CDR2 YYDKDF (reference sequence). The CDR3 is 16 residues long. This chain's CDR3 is CATSRDPTGDPQPQHF. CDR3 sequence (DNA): TGTGCCACCAGCAGAGATCCGACAGGTGACCCACAGCCCCAGCATTTT.

This CDR3 reads CASSLGGMREGNQPQHF. The DNA of the CDR3 is TGTGCCAGCAGCTTGGGGGGGATGCGGGAGGGCAATCAGCCCCAGCATTTT. The V call is TRBV5-6, the J call TRBJ1-5; D possibly corresponds to TRBD1 (5 bases). V gave up 0 bases and J gave up 2 bases, with 15 bases separating them. The CDR3 loop spans 17 amino acids. Germline lookup yields CDR1 SGHDT and CDR2 YYEEEE.

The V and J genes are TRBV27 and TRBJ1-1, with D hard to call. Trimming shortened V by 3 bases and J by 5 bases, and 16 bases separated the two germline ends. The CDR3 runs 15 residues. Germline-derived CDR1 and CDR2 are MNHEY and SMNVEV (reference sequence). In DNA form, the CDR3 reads TGTGCCAGCAGTTTGAGCCCGGGAGATTGGACTGAAGCTTTCTTT. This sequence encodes CASSLSPGDWTEAFF.

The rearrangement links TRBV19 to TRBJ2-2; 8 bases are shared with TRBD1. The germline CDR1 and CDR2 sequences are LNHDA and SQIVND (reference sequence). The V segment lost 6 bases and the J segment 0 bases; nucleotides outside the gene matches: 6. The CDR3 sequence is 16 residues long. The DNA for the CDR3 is TGTGCCAGTAGACCCGGACAGGGCGCGAACACCGGGGAGCTGTTTTTT. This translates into CASRPGQGANTGELFF.

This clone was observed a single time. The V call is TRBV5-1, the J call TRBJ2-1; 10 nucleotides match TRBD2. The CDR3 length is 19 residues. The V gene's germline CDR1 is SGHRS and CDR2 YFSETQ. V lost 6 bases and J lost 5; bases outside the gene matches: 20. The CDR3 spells CASIDRRTSGQLKDNEQFF. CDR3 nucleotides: TGCGCCAGCATCGACAGAAGGACTAGCGGACAGTTAAAGGACAATGAGCAGTTCTTC.

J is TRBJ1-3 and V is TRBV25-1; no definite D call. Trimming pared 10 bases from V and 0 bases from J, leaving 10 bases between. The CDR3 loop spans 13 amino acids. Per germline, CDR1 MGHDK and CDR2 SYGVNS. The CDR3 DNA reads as TGTGCCACCCAGGAGGCCTCTGGAAACACCATATATTTT. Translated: CATQEASGNTIYF. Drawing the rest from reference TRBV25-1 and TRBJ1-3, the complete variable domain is EADIYQTPRYLVIGTGKKITLECSQTMGHDKMYWYQQDPGMELHLIHYSYGVNSTEKGDLSSESTVSRIRTEHFPLTLESARPSHTSQYLCATQEASGNTIYFGEGSWLTVV.

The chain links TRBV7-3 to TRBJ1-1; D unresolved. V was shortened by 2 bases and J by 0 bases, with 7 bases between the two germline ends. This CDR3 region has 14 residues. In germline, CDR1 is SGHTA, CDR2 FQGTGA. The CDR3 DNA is TGTGCCAGCAGCTTATTAGCAATGAACACTGAAGCTTTCTTT. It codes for CASSLLAMNTEAFF.

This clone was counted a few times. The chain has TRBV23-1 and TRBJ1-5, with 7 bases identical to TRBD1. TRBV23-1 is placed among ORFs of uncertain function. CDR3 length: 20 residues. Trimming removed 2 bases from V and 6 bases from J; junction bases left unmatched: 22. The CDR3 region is CASSQPDRQSAGGGSQPQHF. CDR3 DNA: TGCGCCAGCAGTCAACCGGACAGGCAGTCAGCGGGGGGAGGCAGTCAGCCCCAGCATTTT.

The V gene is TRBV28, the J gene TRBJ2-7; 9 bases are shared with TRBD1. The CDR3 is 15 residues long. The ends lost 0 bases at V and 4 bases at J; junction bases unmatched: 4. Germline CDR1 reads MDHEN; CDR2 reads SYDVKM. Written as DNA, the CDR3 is TGTGCCAGCAGTTTATGGACAGGGGGGCTATACGAGCAGTACTTC. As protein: CASSLWTGGLYEQYF.

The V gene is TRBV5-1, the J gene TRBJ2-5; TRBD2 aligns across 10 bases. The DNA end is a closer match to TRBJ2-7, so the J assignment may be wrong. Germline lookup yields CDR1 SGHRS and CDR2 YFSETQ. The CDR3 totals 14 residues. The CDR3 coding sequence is TGCGCCAGCCAGCTACTAGCGGGGCTTTACGAGCAGTACTTC. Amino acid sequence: CASQLLAGLYEQYF.

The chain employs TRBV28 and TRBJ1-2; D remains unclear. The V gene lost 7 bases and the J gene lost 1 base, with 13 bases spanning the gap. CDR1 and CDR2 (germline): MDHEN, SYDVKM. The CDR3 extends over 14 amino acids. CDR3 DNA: TGTGCCAGCACCTCTCCCGGTGGTAACTATGGCTACACCTTC. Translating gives CASTSPGGNYGYTF.

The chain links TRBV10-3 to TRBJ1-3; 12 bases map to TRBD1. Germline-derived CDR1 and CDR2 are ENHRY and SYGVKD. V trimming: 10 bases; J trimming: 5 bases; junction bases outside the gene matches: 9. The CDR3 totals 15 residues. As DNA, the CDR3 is TGTGCCACATCAGTTGGGGACAGGGGGCGAAACACCATATATTTT. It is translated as CATSVGDRGRNTIYF.

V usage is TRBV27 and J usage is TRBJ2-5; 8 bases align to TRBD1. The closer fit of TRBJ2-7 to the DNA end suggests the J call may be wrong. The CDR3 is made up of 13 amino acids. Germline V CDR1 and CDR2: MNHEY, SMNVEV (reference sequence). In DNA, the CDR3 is TGTGCCAGCAGTCAGGGGACAGGCTACGAGCAGTACTTC. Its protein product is CASSQGTGYEQYF.

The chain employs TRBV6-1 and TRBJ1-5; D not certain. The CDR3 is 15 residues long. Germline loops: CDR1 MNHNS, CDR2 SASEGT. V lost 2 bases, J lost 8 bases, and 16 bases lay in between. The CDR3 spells CASSELIGVIEPQHF. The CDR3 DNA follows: TGTGCCAGCAGTGAACTTATCGGGGTAATAGAGCCCCAGCATTTT.

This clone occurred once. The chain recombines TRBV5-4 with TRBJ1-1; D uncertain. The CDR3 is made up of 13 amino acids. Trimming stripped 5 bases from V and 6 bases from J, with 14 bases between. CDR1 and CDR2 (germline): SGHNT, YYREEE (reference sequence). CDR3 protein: CASSHKDFSEAFF. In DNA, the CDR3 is TGTGCCAGCAGTCACAAGGACTTCTCTGAAGCTTTCTTT.

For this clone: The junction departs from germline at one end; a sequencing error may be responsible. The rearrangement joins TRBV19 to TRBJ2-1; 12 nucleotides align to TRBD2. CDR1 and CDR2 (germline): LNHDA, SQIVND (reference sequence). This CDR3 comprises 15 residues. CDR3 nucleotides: TGTGCCAGTAGTGTAGAGTCTAGCGGGAGGGGGGAGCAGTTCTTC. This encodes CASSVESSGRGEQFF.

The CDR3 coding sequence is TGTGCCAGCAGTTTTGTAAGCACTAATTCGCCCCAGCATTTT. It specifies CASSFVSTNSPQHF. This chain uses TRBV27 with TRBJ1-5, with unresolved D. The germline V gene has CDR1 MNHEY and CDR2 SMNVEV (reference sequence). Trimming took off 3 bases at V and 9 bases at J, with 15 bases between the two ends. The CDR3 is 14 residues long.

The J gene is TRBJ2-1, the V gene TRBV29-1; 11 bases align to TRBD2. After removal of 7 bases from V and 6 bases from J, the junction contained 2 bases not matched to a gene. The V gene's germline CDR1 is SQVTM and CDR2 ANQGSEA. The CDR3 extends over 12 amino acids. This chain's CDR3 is CSAGTSGNEQFF. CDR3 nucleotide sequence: TGCAGCGCCGGGACTAGCGGCAATGAGCAGTTCTTC.

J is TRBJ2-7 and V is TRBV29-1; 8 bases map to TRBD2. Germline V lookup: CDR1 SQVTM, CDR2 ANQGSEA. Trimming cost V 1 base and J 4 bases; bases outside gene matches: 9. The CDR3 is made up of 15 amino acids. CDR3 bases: TGCAGCGTTGAAGGTGGGGCTAGCGGGCTGTACGAGCAGTACTTC. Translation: CSVEGGASGLYEQYF.

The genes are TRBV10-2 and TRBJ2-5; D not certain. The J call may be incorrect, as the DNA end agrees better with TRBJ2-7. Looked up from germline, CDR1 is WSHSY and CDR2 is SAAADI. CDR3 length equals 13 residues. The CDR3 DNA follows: TGCGCCAGCAGTGAGTCGGTGTCCTACGAGCAGTACTTC. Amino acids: CASSESVSYEQYF.

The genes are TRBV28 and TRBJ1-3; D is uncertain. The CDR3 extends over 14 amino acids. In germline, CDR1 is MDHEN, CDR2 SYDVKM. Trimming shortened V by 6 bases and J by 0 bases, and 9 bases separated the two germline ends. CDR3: CASRESNSGNTIYF. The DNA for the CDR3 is TGTGCCAGCAGAGAATCTAACTCTGGAAACACCATATATTTT.

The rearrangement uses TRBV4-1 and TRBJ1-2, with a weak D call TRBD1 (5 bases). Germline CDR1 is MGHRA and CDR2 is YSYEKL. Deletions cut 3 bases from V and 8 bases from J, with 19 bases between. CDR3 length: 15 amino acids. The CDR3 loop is CASSHSGTRGEGYTF. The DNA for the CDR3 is TGCGCCAGCAGCCATTCTGGGACCCGCGGGGAGGGCTACACCTTC.